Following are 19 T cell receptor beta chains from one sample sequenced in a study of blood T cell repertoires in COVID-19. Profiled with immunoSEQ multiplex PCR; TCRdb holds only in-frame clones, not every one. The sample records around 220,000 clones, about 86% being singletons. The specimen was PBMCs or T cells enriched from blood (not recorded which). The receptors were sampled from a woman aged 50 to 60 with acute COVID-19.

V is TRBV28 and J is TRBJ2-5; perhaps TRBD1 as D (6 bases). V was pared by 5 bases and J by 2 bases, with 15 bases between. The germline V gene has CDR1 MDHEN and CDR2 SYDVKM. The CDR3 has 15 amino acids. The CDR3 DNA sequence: TGTGCCAGCAGTGCCCTCAGGGGCTTTCAAGAGACCCAGTACTTC. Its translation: CASSALRGFQETQYF.

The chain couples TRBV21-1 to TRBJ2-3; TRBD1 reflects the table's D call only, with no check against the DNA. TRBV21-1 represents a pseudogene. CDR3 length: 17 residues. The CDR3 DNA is TGTGCCAGCAGCAAAACGCGTCGACAGGGGTTGACAGATACGCAGTATTTT. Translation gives CASSKTRRQGLTDTQYF.

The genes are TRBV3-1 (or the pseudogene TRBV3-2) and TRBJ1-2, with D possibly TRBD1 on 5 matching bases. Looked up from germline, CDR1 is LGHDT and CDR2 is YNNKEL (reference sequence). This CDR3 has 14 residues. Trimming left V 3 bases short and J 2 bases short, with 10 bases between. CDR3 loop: CASSHLQGNYGYTF. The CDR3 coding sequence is TGTGCCAGCAGCCACCTTCAGGGCAACTATGGCTACACCTTC.

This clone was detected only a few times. DNA for the CDR3: TGTGCTAGTGGTTTGGACTTAAGCGGGAGAGAGCGGAATGAGCAGTTCTTC. Its translation is CASGLDLSGRERNEQFF. The V gene is TRBV12-5, the J gene TRBJ2-1; TRBD2 agrees at 8 bases. This CDR3 has 17 residues. Trimming cost V 1 base and J 7 bases; bases outside gene matches: 12. Germline V gives CDR1 LGHNT, CDR2 FRNRAP.

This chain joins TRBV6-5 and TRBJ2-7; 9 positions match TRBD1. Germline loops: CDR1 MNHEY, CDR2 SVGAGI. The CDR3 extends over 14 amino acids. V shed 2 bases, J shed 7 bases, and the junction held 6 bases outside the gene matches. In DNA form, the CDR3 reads TGTGCCAGCAGTTACAAGGGACAGGGAATTGAGCAGTACTTC. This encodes CASSYKGQGIEQYF.

CDR3 region: CAISDGIYSNQPQHF. CDR3 coding DNA: TGTGCCATCAGTGACGGGATCTATAGCAATCAGCCCCAGCATTTT. V is TRBV10-3 and J is TRBJ1-5; D ambiguous. The CDR3 is made up of 15 amino acids. Germline V CDR1 and CDR2: ENHRY, SYGVKD. The V end lost 3 bases, the J end lost 0 bases, and 9 bases lay between the germline ends.

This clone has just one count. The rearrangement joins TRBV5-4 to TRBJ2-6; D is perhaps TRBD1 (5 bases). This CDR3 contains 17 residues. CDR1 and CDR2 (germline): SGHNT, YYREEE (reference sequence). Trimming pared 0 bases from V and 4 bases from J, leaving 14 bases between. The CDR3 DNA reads TGTGCCAGCAGCTTGGCTCCAGGGATGTTGGGGGCCAACGTCCTGACTTTC. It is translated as CASSLAPGMLGANVLTF.

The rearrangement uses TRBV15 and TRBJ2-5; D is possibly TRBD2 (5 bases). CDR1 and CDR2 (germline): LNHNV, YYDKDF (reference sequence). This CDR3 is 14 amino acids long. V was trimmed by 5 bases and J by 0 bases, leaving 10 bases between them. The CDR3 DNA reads TGTGCCACCAGCGCGAGGGCGAACCAAGAGACCCAGTACTTC. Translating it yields CATSARANQETQYF. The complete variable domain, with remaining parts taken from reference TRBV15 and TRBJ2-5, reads DAMVIQNPRYQVTQFGKPVTLSCSQTLNHNVMYWYQQKSSQAPKLLFHYYDKDFNNEADTPDNFQSRRPNTSFCFLDIRSPGLGDTAMYLCATSARANQETQYFGPGTRLLVL.

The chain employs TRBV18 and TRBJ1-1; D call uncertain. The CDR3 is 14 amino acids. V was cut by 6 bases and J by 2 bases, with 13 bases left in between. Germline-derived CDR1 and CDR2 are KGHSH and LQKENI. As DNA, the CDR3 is TGTGCCAGCTCTCCTACAGCGGGCAACACTGAAGCTTTCTTT. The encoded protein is CASSPTAGNTEAFF.

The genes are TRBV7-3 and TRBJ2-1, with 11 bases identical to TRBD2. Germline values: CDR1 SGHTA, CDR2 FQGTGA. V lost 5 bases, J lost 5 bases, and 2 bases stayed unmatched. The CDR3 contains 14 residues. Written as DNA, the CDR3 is TGTGCCAGCAGCCTGGGACTAGCGGACAATGAGCAGTTCTTC. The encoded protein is CASSLGLADNEQFF. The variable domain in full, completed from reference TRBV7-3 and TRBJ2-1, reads GAGVSQTPSNKVTEKGKYVELRCDPISGHTALYWYRQSLGQGPEFLIYFQGTGAADDSGLPNDRFFAVRPEGSVSTLKIQRTERGDSAVYLCASSLGLADNEQFFGPGTRLTVL.

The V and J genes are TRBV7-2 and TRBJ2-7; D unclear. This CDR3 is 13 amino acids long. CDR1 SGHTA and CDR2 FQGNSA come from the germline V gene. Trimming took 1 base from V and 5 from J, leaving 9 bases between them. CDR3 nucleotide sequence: TGTGCCAGCAGCTTAGTCTACCAGGACGAGCAGTACTTC. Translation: CASSLVYQDEQYF.

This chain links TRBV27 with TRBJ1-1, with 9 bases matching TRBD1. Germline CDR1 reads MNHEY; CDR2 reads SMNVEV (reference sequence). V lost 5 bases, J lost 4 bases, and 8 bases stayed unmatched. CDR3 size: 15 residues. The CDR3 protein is CASSLNPTGGTEAFF. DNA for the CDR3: TGTGCCAGCAGTCTAAACCCGACAGGGGGCACTGAAGCTTTCTTT.

CDR3 sequence (DNA): TGTGCCAGCAGTTTATCGTCATTACTAGCCAAAAACATTCAGTACTTC. Protein sequence: CASSLSSLLAKNIQYF. The chain links TRBV28 to TRBJ2-4; D is undetermined. CDR3 size: 16 residues. Looked up from germline, CDR1 is MDHEN and CDR2 is SYDVKM. Between the trimmed V and J ends, which lost 1 base and 0 bases, there was a span of 10 bases.

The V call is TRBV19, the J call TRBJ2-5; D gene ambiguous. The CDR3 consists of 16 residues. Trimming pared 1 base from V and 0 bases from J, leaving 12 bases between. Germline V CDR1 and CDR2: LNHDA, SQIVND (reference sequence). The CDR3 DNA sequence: TGTGCCAGTAGTATAGGCCCTCTAGAGTACCAAGAGACCCAGTACTTC. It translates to CASSIGPLEYQETQYF.

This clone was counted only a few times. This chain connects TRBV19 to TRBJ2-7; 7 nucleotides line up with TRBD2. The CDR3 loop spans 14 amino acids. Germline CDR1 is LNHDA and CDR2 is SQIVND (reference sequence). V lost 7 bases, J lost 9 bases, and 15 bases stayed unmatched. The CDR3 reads CASTRGDAESPQYF. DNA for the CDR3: TGTGCCAGTACCCGGGGGGACGCGGAATCCCCGCAGTACTTC.

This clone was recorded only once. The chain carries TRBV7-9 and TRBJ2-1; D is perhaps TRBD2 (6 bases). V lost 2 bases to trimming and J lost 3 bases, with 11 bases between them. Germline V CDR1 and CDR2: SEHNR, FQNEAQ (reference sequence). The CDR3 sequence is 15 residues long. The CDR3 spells CASSLWRDDYNEQFF. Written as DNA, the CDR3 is TGTGCCAGCAGCTTATGGCGGGACGACTACAATGAGCAGTTCTTC.

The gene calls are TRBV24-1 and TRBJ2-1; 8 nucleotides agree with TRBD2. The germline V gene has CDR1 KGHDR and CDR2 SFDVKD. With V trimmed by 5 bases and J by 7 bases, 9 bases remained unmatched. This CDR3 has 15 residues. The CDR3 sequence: CATSAPSGSRNEQFF. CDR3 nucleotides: TGTGCCACCAGTGCTCCCAGCGGGAGTAGGAATGAGCAGTTCTTC.

CDR3 bases: TGCGCCAGCAGCCCTGACAGGAGGAGCTCTGGAAACACCATATATTTT. Its translation is CASSPDRRSSGNTIYF. This sequence joins TRBV5-1 and TRBJ1-3; D perhaps matches TRBD1 (6 bases). The CDR3 runs 16 residues. The ends were cut back, 4 bases at V and 0 bases at J, with 14 bases in the middle. Germline CDR1 and CDR2: SGHRS and YFSETQ.

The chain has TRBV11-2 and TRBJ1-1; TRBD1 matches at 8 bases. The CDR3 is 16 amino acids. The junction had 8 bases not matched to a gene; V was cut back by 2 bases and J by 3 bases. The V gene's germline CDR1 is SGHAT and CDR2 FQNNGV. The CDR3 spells CASSLLRGRRHTEAFF. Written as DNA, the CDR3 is TGTGCCAGCAGCTTACTCAGGGGGCGTCGGCACACTGAAGCTTTCTTT.